The 24 T cell receptor beta chains listed next were all sequenced from one sample in a study of T-cell reconstitution after alpha-beta-depleted transplantation in children. The TCRbeta library was prepared with unique molecular identifiers. MiXCR, run by TCRdb on the PCR reads, gives a single entry per CDR3 protein. The sample yields about 230,000 distinct CDR3 sequences, approximately 9.7% seen once. The starting material was PBMCs from the stem cell graft donor, obtained from the stem cell graft. The receptors here all came from a human donor who donated a stem cell graft to a child with SCID.

With respect to this clonotype: This may be a read error, as it is one base from a much larger clone. The chain uses TRBV5-4 and TRBJ2-7; D tentatively fits TRBD1 or TRBD2 (5 bases each). The V gene's germline CDR1 is SGHNT and CDR2 YYREEE (reference sequence). There are 13 residues in the CDR3. The ends were cut back, 6 bases at V and 0 bases at J, with 10 bases in the middle. CDR3 residues: CASTHGASYEQYF. The CDR3 region has the DNA TGTGCCAGCACCCACGGGGCCTCCTACGAGCAGTACTTC.

This clonotype was counted at least ten times. V gene TRBV19 combines with J gene TRBJ1-1; D may be TRBD1 (5 bases). The V end was cut by 5 bases, the J end by 4 bases, with 17 bases between. The germline V gene encodes CDR1 LNHDA and CDR2 SQIVND (reference sequence). This CDR3 contains 15 residues. The CDR3 sequence is CASSGNQGKPTEAFF. The CDR3 DNA follows: TGTGCCAGTAGTGGGAACCAGGGAAAGCCCACTGAAGCTTTCTTT.

The sample holds many counts of this clonotype. This sequence joins TRBV6-5 and TRBJ1-6; perhaps TRBD1 as D (5 bases). CDR3 length: 15 amino acids. CDR1 is MNHEY, CDR2 SVGAGI, per germline. Trimming pared 4 bases from V and 9 bases from J, leaving 16 bases between. The CDR3 sequence is CASSSMQGGRSPLHF. The CDR3, as DNA: TGTGCCAGCAGTTCGATGCAGGGCGGCCGTTCACCCCTCCACTTT.

This clonotype was seen many times. CDR3 sequence (DNA): TGCGCCAGCAGGACCGGGACTCCATCTCGGAATGAGCAGTTCTTC. Translation: CASRTGTPSRNEQFF. J is TRBJ2-1 and V is TRBV5-1; D perhaps matches TRBD2 (6 bases). CDR1 is SGHRS and CDR2 is YFSETQ in the germline V gene. CDR3 size: 15 residues. Trimming stripped 5 bases from V and 7 bases from J, with 19 bases between.

This clonotype has a count of ten or more. V gene TRBV7-2 combines with J gene TRBJ1-1; D uncertain. The CDR3 covers 12 residues. CDR1 SGHTA and CDR2 FQGNSA come from the germline V gene. V was shortened by 2 bases and J by 6 bases, with 7 bases between the two germline ends. The CDR3 nucleotides read TGTGCCAGCAGCTTACCCGTCTCTGAAGCTTTCTTT. It is translated as CASSLPVSEAFF.

There are many counts of this clonotype. This sequence joins TRBV5-1 and TRBJ1-5; no firm D call. The V end was cut by 5 bases, the J end by 7 bases, with 13 bases between. The germline gives CDR1 SGHRS, CDR2 YFSETQ. CDR3 size: 13 residues. CDR3 nucleotide sequence: TGCGCCAGCAGGGAAGGAATTTGGCAGCCCCAGCATTTT. Its protein product is CASREGIWQPQHF. The full variable domain, rest sourced from reference TRBV5-1 and TRBJ1-5, is KAGVTQTPRYLIKTRGQQVTLSCSPISGHRSVSWYQQTPGQGLQFLFEYFSETQRNKGNFPGRFSGRQFSNSRSEMNVSTLELGDSALYLCASREGIWQPQHFGDGTRLSIL.

This clonotype was picked up many times. The chain recombines TRBV9 with TRBJ1-2; D uncertain. This CDR3 is built from 14 residues. The V gene lost 0 bases and the J gene lost 2 bases, with 8 bases spanning the gap. Germline V gene lookup returns CDR1 SGDLS and CDR2 YYNGEE. The CDR3 protein is CASSVGRGNYGYTF. The DNA of the CDR3 is TGTGCCAGCAGCGTAGGCCGCGGGAACTATGGCTACACCTTC.

This clonotype was seen repeatedly, ten times or more. The V call is TRBV5-1, the J call TRBJ2-1, with TRBD1 matching 8 bases. CDR3 length: 15 amino acids. With V trimmed by 0 bases and J by 6 bases, 5 bases remained unmatched. Germline V lookup: CDR1 SGHRS, CDR2 YFSETQ. This CDR3 reads CASSLGQGKVNEQFF. The CDR3 coding sequence is TGCGCCAGCAGCTTGGGACAGGGGAAGGTCAATGAGCAGTTCTTC.

In this sample, this clonotype turned up many times. The chain links TRBV10-3 to TRBJ1-6, with D possibly matching TRBD1 (6 bases). The V gene lost 2 bases and the J gene lost 5 bases, with 10 bases spanning the gap. This CDR3 has 15 amino acids. Germline loops: CDR1 ENHRY, CDR2 SYGVKD. CDR3 nucleotide sequence: TGTGCCATCAGTGAGCCAGGGGCCGATAATTCACCCCTCCACTTT. Its protein is CAISEPGADNSPLHF.

This clonotype was seen ten or more times. The chain combines TRBV5-1 with TRBJ2-7; the D is unclear. Germline V gene data show CDR1 as SGHRS and CDR2 as YFSETQ. Between the trimmed V and J ends, which lost 2 bases and 2 bases, there was a span of 8 bases. The CDR3 length is 13 residues. As DNA, the CDR3 is TGCGCCAGCAGCTTAAACGCAGCCTACGAGCAGTACTTC. This encodes CASSLNAAYEQYF.

This clonotype was recorded a few times. The chain joins TRBV4-3 to TRBJ1-2; D not certain. This CDR3 has 15 amino acids. The V end was cut by 3 bases, the J end by 4 bases, with 15 bases between. Germline values: CDR1 LGHNA, CDR2 YSLEER. The CDR3 is CASSHSGREPYGYTF. The CDR3 region has the DNA TGCGCCAGCAGCCATTCCGGACGGGAGCCCTATGGCTACACCTTC.

In its sample, this clonotype was seen many times. The chain employs TRBV5-6 and TRBJ2-1; D tentatively reads TRBD1 or TRBD2 (5 bases each). V shed 0 bases and J shed 8 bases, with 15 bases lying between them. Per germline, CDR1 SGHDT and CDR2 YYEEEE. The CDR3 runs 15 residues. The CDR3 is CASSLGDGFIDEQFF. DNA for the CDR3: TGTGCCAGCAGCTTGGGGGACGGTTTTATCGATGAGCAGTTCTTC.

This clonotype was seen many times. The rearrangement uses TRBV5-1 and TRBJ2-3, with 10 nucleotides matching TRBD2. The germline CDR1 and CDR2 sequences are SGHRS and YFSETQ. CDR3 length equals 15 residues. V lost 4 bases and J lost 1; bases outside the gene matches: 3. The CDR3, as DNA: TGCGCCAGCAGCACCACTAGCGGGGGCACAGATACGCAGTATTTT. Its protein product is CASSTTSGGTDTQYF.

This clonotype appeared many times. This rearrangement joins TRBV5-6 to TRBJ2-1; 7 bases align to TRBD2. From germline, CDR1 is SGHDT and CDR2 YYEEEE. This CDR3 contains 17 residues. Trimming cost V 0 bases and J 0 bases; bases outside gene matches: 6. As DNA, the CDR3 is TGTGCCAGCAGCTTGGAGGCGGGGACTATCTCCTACAATGAGCAGTTCTTC. It encodes CASSLEAGTISYNEQFF. Full variable domain (missing parts from reference TRBV5-6 and TRBJ2-1): DAGVTQSPTHLIKTRGQQVTLRCSPKSGHDTVSWYQQALGQGPQFIFQYYEEEERQRGNFPDRFSGHQFPNYSSELNVNALLLGDSALYLCASSLEAGTISYNEQFFGPGTRLTVL.

The sample holds a few counts of this clonotype. The chain recombines TRBV7-6 with TRBJ2-2; weak D call: TRBD1 (5 bases). The CDR3 is made up of 16 amino acids. V lost 0 bases and J lost 4, with 12 bases in between. In germline, CDR1 is SGHVS, CDR2 FNYEAQ. The CDR3 nucleotides read TGTGCCAGCAGCTTAGCATCCAGGGTGGGCACCGGGGAGCTGTTTTTT. This sequence encodes CASSLASRVGTGELFF.

Many counts were recorded for this clonotype. The chain recombines TRBV2 with TRBJ2-7; 8 bases are a match to TRBD2. CDR3 length: 14 residues. Germline V gives CDR1 SNHLY, CDR2 FYNNEI. The V gene end was trimmed by 4 bases and the J gene end by 2 bases; junction bases not matched to a gene: 4. The CDR3 reads CASSVHGGAYEQYF. CDR3 DNA sequence: TGTGCCAGCAGTGTGCACGGGGGGGCCTACGAGCAGTACTTC.

In its sample, this clonotype was seen many times. The chain links TRBV5-1 to TRBJ1-1; no reliable D call. CDR1 and CDR2 (germline): SGHRS, YFSETQ. The V gene lost 2 bases and the J gene lost 0 bases, with 8 bases spanning the gap. CDR3 length equals 14 residues. The CDR3 DNA sequence: TGCGCCAGCAGCTTCGACAACATGAACACTGAAGCTTTCTTT. It yields the protein CASSFDNMNTEAFF.

Ten or more counts support this clonotype. The genes are TRBV5-1 and TRBJ1-1, with 7 positions matching TRBD1. CDR1 and CDR2 from the germline V gene are SGHRS and YFSETQ. J gave up 0 bases and V 0 bases, and 11 bases lay outside the gene matches. This CDR3 is built from 18 residues. The CDR3 coding sequence is TGCGCCAGCAGCTTGGCCGCGTCAGGGGGGCTAATGAACACTGAAGCTTTCTTT. Translation: CASSLAASGGLMNTEAFF.

This clonotype has at least ten counts. The chain couples TRBV9 to TRBJ1-2, with D hard to call. Looked up from germline, CDR1 is SGDLS and CDR2 is YYNGEE. V was pared by 5 bases and J by 4 bases, with 15 bases between. The CDR3 covers 14 residues. CDR3 protein: CASSAAGASYGYTF. The CDR3 DNA sequence: TGTGCCAGCAGTGCCGCGGGCGCTAGCTATGGCTACACCTTC.

Ten or more counts support this clonotype. The chain employs TRBV11-2 and TRBJ1-4; 11 bases fit TRBD1. CDR3 length: 14 residues. The trim removed 5 bases at V and 8 bases at J, leaving 4 bases unmatched. The germline gives CDR1 SGHAT, CDR2 FQNNGV. The CDR3 coding sequence is TGTGCCAGCAGCAGGACAGGGGGCTTAGAAAAACTGTTTTTT. It translates to CASSRTGGLEKLFF.

With regard to this clonotype: This may arise from a read error, as a much more abundant clone is one base away. The chain joins TRBV20-1 to TRBJ2-7; 9 bases are shared with TRBD1. In germline, CDR1 is DFQATT, CDR2 SNEGSKA (reference sequence). The CDR3 is 15 residues long. CDR3 residues: CCARGRTGEWYEQYF. In DNA, the CDR3 is TGCTGTGCTAGAGGAAGGACAGGGGAGTGGTACGAGCAGTACTTC.

The CDR3 here is CASTHLAGETQYF. The DNA for the CDR3 is TGTGCCAGCACCCACTTGGCAGGAGAGACCCAGTACTTC. The chain combines TRBV12-3 or TRBV12-4 with TRBJ2-5, with D hard to call. The length of the CDR3 is 13 residues. The V gene lost 7 bases and the J gene lost 4 bases, with 13 bases spanning the gap.

This clonotype was observed at least ten times. V gene TRBV20-1 combines with J gene TRBJ2-5, with 10 bases fitting TRBD2. Germline V gene data show CDR1 as DFQATT and CDR2 as SNEGSKA (reference sequence). After removal of 6 bases from V and 2 bases from J, the junction contained 12 bases not matched to a gene. There are 16 residues in the CDR3. In DNA, the CDR3 is TGCAGTGCCGAGAGTATAGCGGGGGGAGCTCAAGAGACCCAGTACTTC. Translating it yields CSAESIAGGAQETQYF.

This clonotype has ten or more counts. The chain links TRBV20-1 to TRBJ2-3; TRBD2 agrees at 8 bases. J gave up 2 bases and V 0 bases, and 7 bases lay outside the gene matches. The CDR3 sequence is 16 residues long. CDR1 and CDR2 (germline): DFQATT, SNEGSKA (reference sequence). CDR3 sequence reads: CSARDGTSGYTDTQYF. DNA of the CDR3: TGCAGTGCTAGAGATGGCACTAGCGGATACACAGATACGCAGTATTTT.